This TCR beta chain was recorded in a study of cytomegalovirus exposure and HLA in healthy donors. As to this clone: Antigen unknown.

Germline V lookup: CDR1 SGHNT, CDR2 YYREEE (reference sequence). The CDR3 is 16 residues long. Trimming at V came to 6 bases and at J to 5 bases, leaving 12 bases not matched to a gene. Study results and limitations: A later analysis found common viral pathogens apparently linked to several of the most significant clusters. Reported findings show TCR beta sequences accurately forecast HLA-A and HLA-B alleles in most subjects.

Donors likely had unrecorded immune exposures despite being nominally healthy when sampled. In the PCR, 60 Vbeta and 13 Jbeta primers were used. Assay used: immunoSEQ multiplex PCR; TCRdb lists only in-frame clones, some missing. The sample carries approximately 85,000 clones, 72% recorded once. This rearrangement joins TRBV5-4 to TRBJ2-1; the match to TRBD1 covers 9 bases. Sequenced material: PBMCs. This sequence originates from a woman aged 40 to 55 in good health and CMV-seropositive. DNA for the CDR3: TGTGCCAGCAACCTGAACCGAGGACAGGGGAACAATGAGCAGTTCTTC. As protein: CASNLNRGQGNNEQFF. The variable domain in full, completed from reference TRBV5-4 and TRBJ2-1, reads ETGVTQSPTHLIKTRGQQVTLRCSSQSGHNTVSWYQQALGQGPQFIFQYYREEENGRGNFPPRFSGLQFPNYSSELNVNALELDDSALYLCASNLNRGQGNNEQFFGPGTRLTVL.